Listed below are T cell receptor beta chains from one sample, sequenced in a study of blood T cell repertoires in COVID-19. Assay: immunoSEQ multiplex PCR; the TCRdb copy retains only in-frame clones and omits some. The data contain around 200,000 clones, around four fifths of them singletons. The sequenced material came from peripheral blood. All receptors come from a man aged 50 to 60 with active or convalescent COVID-19. CDR3s include the opening cysteine and the closing phenylalanine or tryptophan. A D gene is named only where the DNA matches it firmly. Clone size is not always given. Where it is, it says once, few, many or a class for expanded clones.

d_call j_call clone_size v_call cdr3_nt cdr3_aa
TRBD1 TRBJ2-5 NA TRBV5-1 TGCGCCAGCAGCTCAGGGGGACAAGAGACCCAGTACTTC CASSSGGQETQYF
NA TRBJ1-6 NA TRBV6-5 TGTGCCAGCAGTTACCTCAGGGGCTTTTATAATTCACCCCTCCACTTT CASSYLRGFYNSPLHF
NA TRBJ1-1 NA TRBV6-2/TRBV6-3 TGTGCCAGCAGCCTATCCTTCCCAGGATTGAACACTGAAGCTTTCTTT CASSLSFPGLNTEAFF
NA TRBJ2-3 once TRBV5-3 TGTGCCAGAAGCTCCCGAAAAGCAAGCACAGATACGCAGTATTTT CARSSRKASTDTQYF
NA TRBJ1-1 once TRBV19 TGTGCCAGTAGTATACTCAGGAACACTGAAGCTTTCTTT CASSILRNTEAFF
NA TRBJ2-1 NA TRBV19 TGTGCCAGTAGTATAGGTGGAGGGATCTCCTACAATGAGCAGTTCTTC CASSIGGGISYNEQFF
TRBD1 TRBJ1-1 NA TRBV28 TGTGCCAGCGGACAGGGGCCCATGAACACTGAAGCTTTCTTT CASGQGPMNTEAFF
TRBD2 TRBJ2-5 NA TRBV7-3 TGTGCCAGCAGCTTAACTCACGCTAGCGGGAGTGAGACCCAGTACTTC CASSLTHASGSETQYF
TRBD2 TRBJ2-3 NA TRBV19 TGTGCCAGTAGAGACGAAAAGCGGGGGGGCACAGATACGCAGTATTTT CASRDEKRGGTDTQYF
NA TRBJ1-2 once TRBV28 TGTGCCAGCAGTTCGGGGGTTCTCGGTGGCTACACCTTC CASSSGVLGGYTF
NA TRBJ2-7 NA TRBV9 TGTGCCAGCAGCGTTATCCAGGGTTTGGACGAGCAGTACTTC CASSVIQGLDEQYF
NA TRBJ1-5 NA TRBV10-3 TGTGCCATCAGTGATGGACAACGCAATCAGCCCCAGCATTTT CAISDGQRNQPQHF
TRBD1 TRBJ1-6 NA TRBV5-4 TGTGCCAGCAGCTCGGCGCCGACAGGGGAATCACCCCTCCACTTT CASSSAPTGESPLHF
NA TRBJ2-3 NA TRBV28 TGTGCCAGCAGTCCCCTCAGGCCCCGCACAGATACGCAGTATTTT CASSPLRPRTDTQYF
NA TRBJ1-1 NA TRBV9 TGTGCCAGCAGCTTCAGCGCCATGAACACTGAAGCTTTCTTT CASSFSAMNTEAFF
NA TRBJ1-4 NA TRBV7-9 TGTGCCAGCAGCCCGGGAATTGGGGAAGAGAGTGAAAAACTGTTTTTT CASSPGIGEESEKLFF
NA TRBJ2-7 NA TRBV24-1 TGTGCCACCAGTGCCACGGGTGAACCCGCCTACGAGCAGTACTTC CATSATGEPAYEQYF
TRBD1 TRBJ1-2 NA TRBV10-3 TGTGCCATCAGGACAGGGGGCAGTAACTATGGCTACACCTTC CAIRTGGSNYGYTF
NA TRBJ1-1 NA TRBV10-3 TGTGCCATCAGTGAAAGGCAGGGAATAAACACTGAAGCTTTCTTT CAISERQGINTEAFF
TRBD1 TRBJ1-1 NA TRBV30 TGTGCCTGGAGTCTTACTCAGGGGGCGGTGAACACTGAAGCTTTCTTT CAWSLTQGAVNTEAFF
TRBD1 TRBJ1-4 NA TRBV2 TGTGCCAGCACTCCGACAGGGACTAATGAAAAACTGTTTTTT CASTPTGTNEKLFF
NA TRBJ1-2 few TRBV28 TGTGCCAGCAAGCAGGGGCAGGCTGGCTACACCTTC CASKQGQAGYTF
TRBD2 TRBJ2-1 NA TRBV7-3 TGTGCCAGCAGCTTCGGGGGGAACAATGAGCAGTTCTTC CASSFGGNNEQFF
TRBD1 TRBJ1-1 NA TRBV7-2 TGTGCCAGCAGCTTCCGGGACAGGGGACCTGAAGCTTTCTTT CASSFRDRGPEAFF
NA TRBJ1-1 NA TRBV19 TGTGCCAGTAGTAGAAACGGACAGCCGAACACTGAAGCTTTCTTT CASSRNGQPNTEAFF
NA TRBJ2-3 NA TRBV10-1 TGCGCCAGCAGTGATAAACAGTGGACAGATACGCAGTATTTT CASSDKQWTDTQYF
TRBD1 TRBJ2-1 once TRBV5-6 TGTGCCAGCAGCTCGGTAGGGACAGGGAGCTCCTACAATGAGCAGTTCTTC CASSSVGTGSSYNEQFF
NA TRBJ1-1 NA TRBV20-1 TGCAGTGCTAGCGGGGATACTGAAGCTTTCTTT CSASGDTEAFF
NA TRBJ1-4 NA TRBV29-1 TGCAGCGGCGTTCTGGGAGGTGGGCGAGAAAAACTGTTTTTT CSGVLGGGREKLFF
TRBD1 TRBJ1-3 NA TRBV6-6 TGTGCCAGCGGACAGGTTAGCTCTGGAAACACCATATATTTT CASGQVSSGNTIYF
NA TRBJ1-2 few TRBV6-6 TGTGCCAGCAGTTACGAACTACTAAACTATGGCTACACCTTC CASSYELLNYGYTF
TRBD1 TRBJ2-7 few TRBV5-8 TGTGCCAGCAGCCCACCGGGACAGGGGTCCTACGAGCAGTACTTC CASSPPGQGSYEQYF
NA TRBJ2-7 NA TRBV9 TGTGCCAGCAGCGTAGGACTAGTAGGCCACGAGCAGTACTTC CASSVGLVGHEQYF
TRBD1 TRBJ1-4 NA TRBV4-1 TGCGCCAGCAGCCCCGGTTCGACAGGGACGAATGAAAAACTGTTTTTT CASSPGSTGTNEKLFF
NA TRBJ1-1 NA TRBV11-2 TGTGCCAGCAGCTTAGAAGAGAGGTGGAACACTGAAGCTTTCTTT CASSLEERWNTEAFF
TRBD1 TRBJ2-7 NA TRBV15 TGTGCCACCAGCACGAAGGACAGGGCCGAGCAGTACTTC CATSTKDRAEQYF
TRBD1 TRBJ1-1 NA TRBV27 TGTGCCAGCAGAGCGGGACAGGGACGGACTGAAGCTTTCTTT CASRAGQGRTEAFF
TRBD1 TRBJ2-1 NA TRBV5-4 TGTGCCAGCAGCATGACCGGGACAGCTTACAATGAGCAGTTCTTC CASSMTGTAYNEQFF
TRBD2 TRBJ2-1 once TRBV29-1 TGCAGCGTTGGAGGACTAGCGGGAGGTGGTGAGCAGTTCTTC CSVGGLAGGGEQFF
NA TRBJ1-2 NA TRBV28 TGTGCCAGCAACGTAGCTAACTATGGCTACACCTTC CASNVANYGYTF
TRBD2 TRBJ2-7 NA TRBV19 TGTGCCAGTAGCCCGTTCGGGCTAGCGGACACCTCCTACGAGCAGTACTTC CASSPFGLADTSYEQYF
NA TRBJ1-1 NA TRBV24-1 TGTGCCACCAGTGACCCTGGTGGGGGCACCAAGAACACTGAAGCTTTCTTT CATSDPGGGTKNTEAFF
NA TRBJ1-2 few TRBV12-3/TRBV12-4 TGTGCCAGCAGTCCTCTTAACTATGGCTACACCTTC CASSPLNYGYTF
NA TRBJ1-2 few TRBV6-5 TGTGCCAGCAGCGTTACGGGAGGAGCTAACTATGGCTACACCTTC CASSVTGGANYGYTF
TRBD1 TRBJ1-2 NA TRBV4-3 TGCGCCAGCAGCCGGGACAGGGATTACTATGGCTACACCTTC CASSRDRDYYGYTF